This T cell receptor beta chain was sequenced during a study of immune evolution from preneoplasia to lung adenocarcinoma. General study points: T cell clonality was higher in KRAS-mutant than EGFR-mutant or wild-type nodules.

This CDR3 is 12 amino acids long. Germline V gene data show CDR1 as SGHKS and CDR2 as YYEKEE (reference sequence). V lost 4 bases and J lost 2, with 7 bases in between. On this clone: Its cognate antigen is unknown.

Between the mid-2010s and the late 2010s, patients underwent resection in Japan or China. TCRdb's copy holds only in-frame clones and misses some; the assay was immunoSEQ multiplex PCR. The sample yields around 7,200 clones, roughly 83% seen once. V is TRBV5-5 and J is TRBJ2-7; D ambiguous. Sample: FFPE minimally invasive lung adenocarcinoma tissue. The clonotype comes from a person aged 65-85 years with lung adenocarcinoma. The DNA for the CDR3 is TGTGCCAGCAGCATCGCTACCTACGAGCAGTACTTC. It codes for CASSIATYEQYF.